This T cell receptor (beta chain) emerged from a study of OX40 agonist ivuxolimab in advanced cancers. Study summary: The dose-escalation cohort was around 83% male, with a mean age of about 58 years, ranging about 20 to 79. Of the participants, around 39% had some prior anti-PD-1, anti-PD-L1 or anti-CTLA-4 therapy, which was allowed.

As for this clone: The antigen is not known.

The table came from immunoSEQ multiplex PCR; TCRdb's copy has only in-frame clones and leaves some out. This sample has 48,000 or so clones, with about nine tenths found just once. Whole-study findings and limits: Clonal expansion by week 6 occurred in CD4+ and CD8+ blood T cells (at 0.1 to 3.0 mg/kg). On average, a greater number of expanded clones characterised CD8+ T cells relative to CD4+.

The germline gives CDR1 SGHNT, CDR2 YYREEE (reference sequence). J lost 6 bases, V lost 1 base, and 10 bases had no gene match. The CDR3 is 17 amino acids. The source is an adult with an advanced solid tumor such as melanoma, head and neck, liver or kidney cancer. The source material was CD4+ or CD8+ T cells sorted from blood, sampled in a trial of the OX40 agonist ivuxolimab. The genes are TRBV5-4 and TRBJ2-1; 10 bases map to TRBD2. The CDR3 here is CASSLLSGGEIFNEQFF. The CDR3 nucleotides are TGTGCCAGCAGCTTGCTGAGCGGGGGGGAAATTTTCAATGAGCAGTTCTTC.